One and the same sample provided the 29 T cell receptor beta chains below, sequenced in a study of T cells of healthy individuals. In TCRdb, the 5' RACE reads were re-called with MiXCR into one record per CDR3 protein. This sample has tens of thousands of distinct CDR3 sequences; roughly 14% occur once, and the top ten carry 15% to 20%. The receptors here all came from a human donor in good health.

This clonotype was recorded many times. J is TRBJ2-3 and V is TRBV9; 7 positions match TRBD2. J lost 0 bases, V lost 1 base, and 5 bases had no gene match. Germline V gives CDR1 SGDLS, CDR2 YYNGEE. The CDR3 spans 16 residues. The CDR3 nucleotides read TGTGCCAGCAGCGTACGCCACGGGGGGAGCACAGATACGCAGTATTTT. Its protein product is CASSVRHGGSTDTQYF.

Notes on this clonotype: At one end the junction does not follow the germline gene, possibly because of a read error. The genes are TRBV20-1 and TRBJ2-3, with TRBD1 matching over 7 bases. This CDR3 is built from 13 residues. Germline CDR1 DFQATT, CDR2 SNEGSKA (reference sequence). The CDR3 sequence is CRARRGPTDTQYF. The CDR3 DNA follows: TGCAGAGCTAGAAGGGGGCCCACAGATACGCAGTATTTT.

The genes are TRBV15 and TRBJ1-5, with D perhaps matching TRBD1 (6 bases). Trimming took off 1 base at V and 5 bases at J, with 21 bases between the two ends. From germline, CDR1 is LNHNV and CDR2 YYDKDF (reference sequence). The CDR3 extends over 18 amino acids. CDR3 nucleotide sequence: TGTGCCACCAGCAGAGCCTCGCCTTTCGACAGGCGTCATCAGCCCCAGCATTTT. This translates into CATSRASPFDRRHQPQHF.

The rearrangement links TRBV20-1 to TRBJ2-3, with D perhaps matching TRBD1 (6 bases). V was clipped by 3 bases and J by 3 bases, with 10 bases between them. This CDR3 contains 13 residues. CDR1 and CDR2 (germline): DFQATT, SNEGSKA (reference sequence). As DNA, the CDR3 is TGCAGTGCTAGGTATCAGGGGACAGATACGCAGTATTTT. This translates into CSARYQGTDTQYF.

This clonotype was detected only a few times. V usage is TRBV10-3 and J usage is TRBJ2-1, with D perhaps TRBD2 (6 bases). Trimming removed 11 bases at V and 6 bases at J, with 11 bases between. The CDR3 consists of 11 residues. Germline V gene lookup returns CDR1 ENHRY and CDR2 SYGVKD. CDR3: CASHGGNEQFF. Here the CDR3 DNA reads TGTGCCTCCCACGGGGGCAATGAGCAGTTCTTC.

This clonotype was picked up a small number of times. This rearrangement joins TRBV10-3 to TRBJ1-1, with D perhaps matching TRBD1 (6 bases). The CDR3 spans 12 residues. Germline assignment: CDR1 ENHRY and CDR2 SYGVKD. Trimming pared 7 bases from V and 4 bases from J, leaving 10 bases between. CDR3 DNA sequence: TGTGCCATCAAGGGGGGGCCCACTGAAGCTTTCTTT. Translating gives CAIKGGPTEAFF.

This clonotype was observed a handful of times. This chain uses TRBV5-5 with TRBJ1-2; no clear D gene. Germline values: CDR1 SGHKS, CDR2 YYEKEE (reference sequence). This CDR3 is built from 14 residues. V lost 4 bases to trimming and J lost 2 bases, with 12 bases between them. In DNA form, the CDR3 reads TGTGCCAGCAGCGCAGGCCTTATGAACTATGGCTACACCTTC. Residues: CASSAGLMNYGYTF.

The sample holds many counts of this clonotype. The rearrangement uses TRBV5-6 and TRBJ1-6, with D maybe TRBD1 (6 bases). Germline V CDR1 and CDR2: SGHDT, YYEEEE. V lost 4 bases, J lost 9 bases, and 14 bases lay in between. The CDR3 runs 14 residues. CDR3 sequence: CASSLRGRGSPLHF. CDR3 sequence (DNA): TGTGCCAGCAGCCTCAGGGGCAGGGGTTCACCCCTCCACTTT.

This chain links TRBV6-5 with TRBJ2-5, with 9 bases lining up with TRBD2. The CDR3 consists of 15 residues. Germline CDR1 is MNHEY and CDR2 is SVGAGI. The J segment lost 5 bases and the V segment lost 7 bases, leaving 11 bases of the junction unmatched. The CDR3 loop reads CASKIRRGGFETQYF. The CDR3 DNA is TGTGCCAGCAAAATTAGGCGGGGGGGCTTTGAGACCCAGTACTTC.

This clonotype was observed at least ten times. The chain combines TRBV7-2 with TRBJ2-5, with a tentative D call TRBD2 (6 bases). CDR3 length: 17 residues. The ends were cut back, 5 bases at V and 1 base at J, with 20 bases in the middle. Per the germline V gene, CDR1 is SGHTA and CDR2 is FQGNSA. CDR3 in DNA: TGTGCCAGCAGCCTTGCCCCTCCAGGAGGGGTCCAAGAGACCCAGTACTTC. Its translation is CASSLAPPGGVQETQYF.

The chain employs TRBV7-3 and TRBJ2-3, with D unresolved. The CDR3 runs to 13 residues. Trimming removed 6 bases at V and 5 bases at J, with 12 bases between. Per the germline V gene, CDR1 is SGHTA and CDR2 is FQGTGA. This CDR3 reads CASSPIAGDTQYF. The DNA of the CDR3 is TGTGCCAGCAGTCCTATCGCCGGAGATACGCAGTATTTT.

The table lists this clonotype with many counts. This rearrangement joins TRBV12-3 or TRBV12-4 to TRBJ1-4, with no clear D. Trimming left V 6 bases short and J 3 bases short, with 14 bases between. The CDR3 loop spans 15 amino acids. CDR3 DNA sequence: TGTGCCAGCAGAAATGGCCGTTCGGCTAATGAAAAACTGTTTTTT. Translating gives CASRNGRSANEKLFF.

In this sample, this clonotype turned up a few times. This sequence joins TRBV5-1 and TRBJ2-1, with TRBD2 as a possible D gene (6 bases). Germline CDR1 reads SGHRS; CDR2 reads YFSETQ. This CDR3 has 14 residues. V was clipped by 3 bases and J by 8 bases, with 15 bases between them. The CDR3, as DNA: TGCGCCAGCAGCTGGGTCGGGAGTCGGGATGAGCAGTTCTTC. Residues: CASSWVGSRDEQFF. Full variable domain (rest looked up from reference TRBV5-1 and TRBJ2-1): KAGVTQTPRYLIKTRGQQVTLSCSPISGHRSVSWYQQTPGQGLQFLFEYFSETQRNKGNFPGRFSGRQFSNSRSEMNVSTLELGDSALYLCASSWVGSRDEQFFGPGTRLTVL.

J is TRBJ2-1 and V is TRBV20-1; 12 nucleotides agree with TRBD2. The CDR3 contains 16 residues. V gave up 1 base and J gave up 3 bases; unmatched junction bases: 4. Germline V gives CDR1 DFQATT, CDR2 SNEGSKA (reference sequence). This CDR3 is CSARGGLAGLYNEQFF. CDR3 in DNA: TGCAGTGCTAGAGGGGGACTAGCGGGTCTCTACAATGAGCAGTTCTTC.

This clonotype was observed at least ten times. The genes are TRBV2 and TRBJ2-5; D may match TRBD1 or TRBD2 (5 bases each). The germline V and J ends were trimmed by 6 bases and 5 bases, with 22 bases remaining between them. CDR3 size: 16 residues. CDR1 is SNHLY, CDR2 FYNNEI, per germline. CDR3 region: CASRSSRTPWGETQYF. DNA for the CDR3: TGTGCCAGCAGGTCGTCGCGGACCCCATGGGGGGAGACCCAGTACTTC.

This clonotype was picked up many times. The CDR3 DNA reads TGTGCCAGCAGTTTAGAACCGAATCAGCCCCAGCATTTT. Translated: CASSLEPNQPQHF. The chain links TRBV27 to TRBJ1-5; D not certain. Trimming pared 2 bases from V and 4 bases from J, leaving 6 bases between. CDR1 and CDR2 from the germline V gene are MNHEY and SMNVEV (reference sequence). The CDR3 spans 13 residues.

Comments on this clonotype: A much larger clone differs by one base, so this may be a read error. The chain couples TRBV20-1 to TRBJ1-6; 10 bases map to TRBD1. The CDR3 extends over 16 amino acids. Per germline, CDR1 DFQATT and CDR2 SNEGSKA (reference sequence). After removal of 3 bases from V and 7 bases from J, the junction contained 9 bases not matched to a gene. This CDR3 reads CSASTGQGWGNSPLHF. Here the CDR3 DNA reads TGCAGTGCTAGTACGGGACAGGGGTGGGGGAATTCACCCCTCCACTTT.

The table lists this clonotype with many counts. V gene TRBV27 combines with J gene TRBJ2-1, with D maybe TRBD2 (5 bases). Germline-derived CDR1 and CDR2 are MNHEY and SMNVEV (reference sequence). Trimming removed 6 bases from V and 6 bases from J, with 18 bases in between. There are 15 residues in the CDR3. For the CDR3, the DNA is TGTGCCAGCAGAGGACTCCAGAGGAGTGTCAATGAGCAGTTCTTC. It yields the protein CASRGLQRSVNEQFF.

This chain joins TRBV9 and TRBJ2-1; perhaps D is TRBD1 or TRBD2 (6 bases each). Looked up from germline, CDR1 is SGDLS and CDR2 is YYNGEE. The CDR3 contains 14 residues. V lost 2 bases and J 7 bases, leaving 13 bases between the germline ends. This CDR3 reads CASSVPGAGNEQFF. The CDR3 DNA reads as TGTGCCAGCAGCGTCCCGGGGGCTGGAAATGAGCAGTTCTTC.

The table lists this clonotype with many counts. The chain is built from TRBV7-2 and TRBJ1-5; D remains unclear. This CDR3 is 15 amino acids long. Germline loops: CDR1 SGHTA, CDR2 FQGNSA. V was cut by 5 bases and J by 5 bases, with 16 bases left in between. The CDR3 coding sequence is TGTGCCAGCAGCCGAAGGACGGGCGGAGATCAGCCCCAGCATTTT. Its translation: CASSRRTGGDQPQHF.

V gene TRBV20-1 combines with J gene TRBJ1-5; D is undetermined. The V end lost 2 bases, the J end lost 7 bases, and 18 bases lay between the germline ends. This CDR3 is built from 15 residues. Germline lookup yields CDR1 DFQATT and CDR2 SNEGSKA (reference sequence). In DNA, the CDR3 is TGCAGTGCTAGATTGGGGATTCCAGGATTCCAGCCCCAGCATTTT. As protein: CSARLGIPGFQPQHF.

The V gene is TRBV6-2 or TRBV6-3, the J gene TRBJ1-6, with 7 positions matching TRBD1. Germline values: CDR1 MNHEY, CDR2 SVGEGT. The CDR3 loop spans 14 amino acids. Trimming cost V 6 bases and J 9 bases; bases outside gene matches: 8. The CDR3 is CASSSTSGGSPLHF. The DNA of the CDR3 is TGTGCCAGCAGCTCAACTTCAGGGGGTTCACCCCTCCACTTT.

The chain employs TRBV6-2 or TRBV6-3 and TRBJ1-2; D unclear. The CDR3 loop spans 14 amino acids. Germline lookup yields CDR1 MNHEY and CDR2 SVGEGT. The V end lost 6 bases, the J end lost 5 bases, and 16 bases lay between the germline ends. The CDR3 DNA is TGTGCCAGCAGCCAAATGGGTGGAGGATATGGCTACACCTTC. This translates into CASSQMGGGYGYTF.

CDR3: CASSPLQRGQETQYF. The CDR3 coding sequence is TGTGCCAGCAGCCCCCTTCAGCGGGGCCAAGAGACCCAGTACTTC. The chain combines TRBV6-5 with TRBJ2-5; TRBD2 agrees at 7 bases. J was trimmed by 1 base and V by 6 bases; bases with no gene match: 8. The CDR3 runs 15 residues. Germline CDR1 reads MNHEY; CDR2 reads SVGAGI.

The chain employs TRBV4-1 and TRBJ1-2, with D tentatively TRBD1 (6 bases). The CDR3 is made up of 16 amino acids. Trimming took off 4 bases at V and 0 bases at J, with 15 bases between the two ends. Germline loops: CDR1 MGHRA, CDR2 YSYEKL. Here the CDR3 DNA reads TGCGCCAGCAGCCGAATAGGGGGGTTAACTAACTATGGCTACACCTTC. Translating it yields CASSRIGGLTNYGYTF.

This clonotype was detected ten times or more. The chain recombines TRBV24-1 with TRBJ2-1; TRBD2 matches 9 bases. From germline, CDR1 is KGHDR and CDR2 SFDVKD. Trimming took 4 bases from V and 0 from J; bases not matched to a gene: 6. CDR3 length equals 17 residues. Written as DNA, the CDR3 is TGTGCCACCAGTGACACGGGACTAGCTGCCTCCTACAATGAGCAGTTCTTC. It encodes CATSDTGLAASYNEQFF.

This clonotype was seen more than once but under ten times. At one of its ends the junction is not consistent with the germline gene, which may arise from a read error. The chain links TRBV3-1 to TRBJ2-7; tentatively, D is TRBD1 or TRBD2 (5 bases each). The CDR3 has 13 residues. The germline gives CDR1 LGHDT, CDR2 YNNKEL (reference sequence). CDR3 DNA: TGTGCCAGCAGGCAAGAGGGGACCTACGAGCAGTACTTC. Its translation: CASRQEGTYEQYF.

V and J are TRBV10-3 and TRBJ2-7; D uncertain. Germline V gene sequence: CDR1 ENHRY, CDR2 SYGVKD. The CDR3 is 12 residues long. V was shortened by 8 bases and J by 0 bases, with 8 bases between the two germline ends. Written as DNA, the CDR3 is TGTGCCATCGGAGAAACCTCCTACGAGCAGTACTTC. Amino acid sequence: CAIGETSYEQYF.

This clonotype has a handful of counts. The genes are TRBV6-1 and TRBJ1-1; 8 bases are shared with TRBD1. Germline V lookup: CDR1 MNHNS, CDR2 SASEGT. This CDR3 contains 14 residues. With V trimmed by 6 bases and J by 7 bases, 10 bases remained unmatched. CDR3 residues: CASRGTGLVGEAFF. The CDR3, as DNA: TGTGCCAGCAGGGGGACAGGCCTGGTGGGTGAAGCTTTCTTT.